A selection of T cell receptor beta chains follows, all from one sample in a study of blood T cell repertoires in COVID-19. The method was immunoSEQ multiplex PCR; TCRdb's version includes in-frame clones alone and lacks a portion of them. This sample yields approximately 350,000 clones, of which roughly 87% are seen a single time; 5.1% belongs to the top ten. Source material: PBMCs or T cells enriched from blood (not recorded which). Receptors were obtained from a woman between 45 and 60 years old who had recovered from COVID-19. Both conserved end residues are part of each CDR3. A D gene is named only where the DNA matches it firmly. Clone size is stated in some rows and not others, as once, few, many or a class when expanded.

V,D,J,size,DNA,CDR3
TRBV5-4,-,TRBJ2-7,-,TGTGCCAGCAGCTTGGGGACTAAAGAAAGCGGCCACGAGCAGTACTTC,CASSLGTKESGHEQYF
TRBV9,-,TRBJ1-3,-,TGTGCCAGCAGCCGATCAATTTTCGGGGGATCTACTGGAAACACCATATATTTT,CASSRSIFGGSTGNTIYF
TRBV30,TRBD2,TRBJ2-3,-,TGTGCCGTGGGGCTAGCGGGAGACACAGGGGTCACAGATACGCAGTATTTT,CAVGLAGDTGVTDTQYF
TRBV2,-,TRBJ1-1,-,TGTGCCAGCAGCCCCGGGGTCGGCACTGAAGCTTTCTTT,CASSPGVGTEAFF
TRBV11-3,-,TRBJ2-3,-,TGTGCCAGCAGCGTCGACAGTACAGATACGCAGTATTTT,CASSVDSTDTQYF
TRBV5-8,-,TRBJ2-5,few,TGTGCCAGCAGCTCGTACCGGCAAGAGACCCAGTACTTC,CASSSYRQETQYF
TRBV11-3,TRBD2,TRBJ2-5,-,TGTGCCAGCAGCTTCACACCAGGGACTAGCGGGGGGGCCGGGGAGACCCAGTACTTC,CASSFTPGTSGGAGETQYF
TRBV11-3,-,TRBJ1-2,once,TGTGCCAGCAGCTTCGGCGGGTTTGGCTACACCTTC,CASSFGGFGYTF
TRBV27,-,TRBJ1-2,-,TGTGCCAGCAACGCCGCCGCGAGGGGGAACTATGGCTACACCTTC,CASNAAARGNYGYTF
TRBV9,TRBD1,TRBJ1-4,-,TGTGCCAGCAGCCCCCTCTCTGGGGGACAGGGGAATGAAAAACTGTTTTTT,CASSPLSGGQGNEKLFF
TRBV5-6,TRBD2,TRBJ2-1,-,TGTGCCAGCAGCTTGGGGCCGGGACTAGCGGGGGGCAATGAGCAGTTCTTC,CASSLGPGLAGGNEQFF
TRBV9,-,TRBJ1-1,once,TGTGCCAGCAGCCCCGCCCTAGGGGGGGAATACACTGAAGCTTTCTTT,CASSPALGGEYTEAFF
TRBV5-6,-,TRBJ1-4,-,TGTGCCAGCAACCCCGCCAGGGGTAAAAAACTGTTTTTT,CASNPARGKKLFF
TRBV4-1,TRBD1,TRBJ2-7,few,TGCGCCAGCAGCCATCTATCGACAGGGGCCGAGCAGTACTTC,CASSHLSTGAEQYF
TRBV9,TRBD2,TRBJ2-1,-,TGTGCCAGCAGCGTTAGCGGGGGTTCCTACAATGAGCAGTTCTTC,CASSVSGGSYNEQFF
TRBV3-1/TRBV3-2,-,TRBJ1-1,-,TGTGCCAGCAGCCAAGCCGGGGTGAGCACTGAAGCTTTCTTT,CASSQAGVSTEAFF
TRBV5-4,-,TRBJ2-7,once,TGTGCCAGCAGTCCCCAGGACAGCAGCTCCTACGAGCAGTACTTC,CASSPQDSSSYEQYF
TRBV24-1,TRBD1,TRBJ2-3,many,TGTGCCACCAGTGATTTGCCAGGGGGCTCGTGGTATTTT,CATSDLPGGSWYF
TRBV7-8,-,TRBJ1-2,-,TGTGCCAGCAGCTTAGTTGGGGGCGCGGGGGGAAACTATGGCTACACCTTC,CASSLVGGAGGNYGYTF
TRBV4-1,TRBD2,TRBJ2-3,-,TGCGCCAGCAGCCTCCTGGGACTAGCGGGGGACCTTTCAGATACGCAGTATTTT,CASSLLGLAGDLSDTQYF
TRBV2,TRBD1,TRBJ1-1,-,TGTGCCAGCTCCCAGGGGGCCGGGACTGAAGCTTTCTTT,CASSQGAGTEAFF
TRBV28,-,TRBJ1-1,-,TGTGCCAGCAGCCTCAGGGGTTCCCCTGAAGCTTTCTTT,CASSLRGSPEAFF
TRBV5-1,-,TRBJ2-3,few,TGCGCCAGCAGCTTGGAAGGGGGAGATACGCAGTATTTT,CASSLEGGDTQYF
TRBV4-2,-,TRBJ1-2,-,TGTGCCAGCAGCCCGGGGGGTCAGGACTCTAAGTATGGCTACACCTTC,CASSPGGQDSKYGYTF
TRBV30,-,TRBJ1-3,-,TGTGCCTGGAGTGTAGGGGGAACTGGAAACACCATATATTTT,CAWSVGGTGNTIYF
TRBV4-2,-,TRBJ1-5,once,TGTGCCAGCAGCCAAGGAACCGGGAAAACCGATCAGCCCCAGCATTTT,CASSQGTGKTDQPQHF
TRBV7-8,TRBD1,TRBJ1-2,-,TGTGCCAGCAGCGCAGACCGCATGGACAGGGGGCGTATGGAAGGCTACACCTTC,CASSADRMDRGRMEGYTF
TRBV6-6,-,TRBJ1-2,-,TGTGCCAGCAGTTATGATGGGGGAGGTGGCTACACCTTC,CASSYDGGGGYTF
TRBV19,-,TRBJ1-3,-,TGTGCCAGTAGTATAACGGACAACTCTGGAAACACCATATATTTT,CASSITDNSGNTIYF
TRBV25-1,-,TRBJ2-1,-,TGTGCCAGCAGTGACAGTTCCCCCTACAATGAGCAGTTCTTC,CASSDSSPYNEQFF
TRBV4-3,-,TRBJ1-2,-,TGCGCCAGCAGCCAAGATGTCGGTGATTATGGCTACACCTTC,CASSQDVGDYGYTF
TRBV3-1/TRBV3-2,-,TRBJ1-1,-,TGTGCCAGCAGCCTCTATTCTGCGGGGCCCACTGAAGCTTTCTTT,CASSLYSAGPTEAFF
TRBV6-4,-,TRBJ2-5,-,TGTGCCAGCAGTGACGGGCAGGGCAGAGAGACCCAGTACTTC,CASSDGQGRETQYF
TRBV6-2/TRBV6-3,-,TRBJ2-5,-,TGTGCCAGCAGTTACGGGACTCTAGTAGAGACCCAGTACTTC,CASSYGTLVETQYF
TRBV4-1,TRBD1,TRBJ2-7,-,TGCGCCAGCAGCTTCAAGAGGACCGGACAGGGCCCGATCAACGAGCAGTACTTC,CASSFKRTGQGPINEQYF
TRBV23-1,-,TRBJ2-1,-,TGCGCCAGCAGTCACTCCTCGGGACTAAGGGGGTCCTATGAGCAGTTCTTC,CASSHSSGLRGSYEQFF
TRBV4-3,-,TRBJ2-7,-,TGCGCCAGCAGCCAAGATCGGCAGGGCCAGTCCGAGCAGTACTTC,CASSQDRQGQSEQYF